This note documents a single T cell receptor (beta chain) sequence. Its antigen remains unknown. The V end was cut by 3 bases, the J end by 5 bases, with 17 bases between. Germline CDR1 is SQVTM and CDR2 is ANQGSEA. CDR3 length equals 15 residues. This specimen belongs to a study of cytomegalovirus exposure and HLA in healthy donors. Overall study findings and caveats: Association of 15,000 to 20,000 TCR beta sequences with HLA alleles was found at 0.05 false discovery rate in a later analysis.

Vbeta (60) and Jbeta (13) primers were used in the PCR. The method was immunoSEQ multiplex PCR; TCRdb's version includes in-frame clones alone and lacks a portion of them. The table records 150,000 or so clones, 70% of them present only once. This chain links TRBV29-1 with TRBJ2-1; possible D gene TRBD1, 5 bases. The sequencing sample was made of PBMCs. The clonotype comes from a woman aged 55-70 years in good health and CMV-seropositive. CDR3 sequence reads: CSVEPGRASNNEQFF. As DNA, the CDR3 is TGCAGCGTTGAGCCCGGCAGGGCCAGCAACAATGAGCAGTTCTTC.